A single T cell receptor (beta chain) is shown here with its context. Its specificity is unknown. Patients with autoimmune history or systemic immunosuppression were excluded. In germline, CDR1 is LGHNA, CDR2 YNFKEQ. The CDR3 is 19 amino acids. The ends lost 1 base at V and 3 bases at J; junction bases unmatched: 15. The sample belongs to a study of OX40 agonist ivuxolimab in advanced cancers. Clones were read by immunoSEQ multiplex PCR, and TCRdb kept only the in-frame ones, dropping some. Counted here are more than 65,000 clones, 75% to 90% occurring once; the ten biggest clones make up roughly 0.38%. Whole-study findings and limits: CD8+ T cells showed, on average, more clonal expansion than CD4+ cells. The study observed clonal expansion of CD4+ and CD8+ blood T cells by week 6 at 0.1 to 3.0 mg/kg.

This TCR was recovered from an adult with an advanced solid tumor such as melanoma, head and neck, liver or kidney cancer. The sequences come from CD4+ or CD8+ T cells sorted from blood, collected in a trial of the OX40 agonist ivuxolimab. The chain couples TRBV4-2 to TRBJ2-7, with 10 bases matching TRBD2. CDR3 sequence reads: CASSQASLAGQGPLYEQYF. Here the CDR3 DNA reads TGTGCCAGCAGCCAAGCCTCACTAGCGGGACAAGGCCCCCTCTACGAGCAGTACTTC.